These 24 T cell receptor beta chains share one sample of origin, sequenced in a study of cytomegalovirus exposure and HLA in healthy donors. This PCR relied on a set of 60 Vbeta primers and 13 Jbeta primers. This table comes from immunoSEQ multiplex PCR, and its TCRdb copy is limited to in-frame clones, with some not included. The table has 120,000 or so clones, 60% to 85% seen once. The sequencing input was PBMCs. These receptors were collected from a woman between 40 and 55 years old in good health and CMV-seronegative.

CDR3: CASSLYLAGVYEQFF. CDR3 coding DNA: TGCGCCAGCAGCCTCTACCTAGCGGGAGTCTATGAGCAGTTCTTC. The V gene is TRBV4-3, the J gene TRBJ2-1; the match to TRBD2 covers 10 bases. The V segment lost 4 bases and the J segment 8 bases; nucleotides outside the gene matches: 8. CDR3 length: 15 residues. The germline V gene encodes CDR1 LGHNA and CDR2 YSLEER.

The V call is TRBV11-2, the J call TRBJ2-1; 8 positions match TRBD2. Germline loops: CDR1 SGHAT, CDR2 FQNNGV. This CDR3 has 16 amino acids. Unmatched junction bases numbered 11, after V lost 5 bases and J lost 5 bases. The CDR3 loop is CASSPFREGPHNEQFF. CDR3 coding DNA: TGTGCCAGCAGCCCATTTCGGGAGGGCCCCCACAATGAGCAGTTCTTC.

V gene TRBV10-3 combines with J gene TRBJ2-7; possibly TRBD1 for D (6 bases). The CDR3 runs 13 residues. From germline, CDR1 is ENHRY and CDR2 SYGVKD. V was trimmed by 3 bases and J by 4 bases, leaving 10 bases between them. The CDR3 is CAISDQQGYEQYF. DNA of the CDR3: TGTGCCATCAGTGATCAACAGGGTTACGAGCAGTACTTC.

This sequence joins TRBV11-3 and TRBJ2-1; D uncertain. V was cut by 5 bases and J by 1 base, with 3 bases left in between. CDR3 size: 12 residues. CDR1 and CDR2 from the germline V gene are SGHNT and YENEEA. Here the CDR3 DNA reads TGTGCCAGCAGCGAGTCCTACAATGAGCAGTTCTTC. Protein sequence: CASSESYNEQFF.

This CDR3 reads CASSLLIADNTGELFF. In DNA, the CDR3 is TGCGCCAGCAGCTTGCTAATAGCGGATAACACCGGGGAGCTGTTTTTT. The chain combines TRBV5-1 with TRBJ2-2; tentative D call: TRBD2 (6 bases). This CDR3 contains 16 residues. Germline V gives CDR1 SGHRS, CDR2 YFSETQ. The V end lost 1 base, the J end lost 2 bases, and 12 bases lay between the germline ends.

This clone occurred a few times. The V gene is TRBV7-9, the J gene TRBJ1-1, with D tentatively TRBD1 (5 bases). Germline CDR1 reads SEHNR; CDR2 reads FQNEAQ (reference sequence). Trimming pared 2 bases from V and 0 bases from J, leaving 10 bases between. The CDR3 length is 15 residues. The CDR3 protein is CASSLRPGMNTEAFF. Written as DNA, the CDR3 is TGTGCCAGCAGCTTACGTCCAGGGATGAACACTGAAGCTTTCTTT.

V gene TRBV2 combines with J gene TRBJ2-3, with TRBD1 matching over 11 bases. CDR1 and CDR2 from the germline V gene are SNHLY and FYNNEI. This CDR3 is 17 amino acids long. With V trimmed by 6 bases and J by 3 bases, 11 bases remained unmatched. CDR3 nucleotide sequence: TGTGCCAGCAGCCCCCCGCCTCGGGACAGGGGGACAGATACGCAGTATTTT. This gives the protein CASSPPPRDRGTDTQYF.

Judged by abundance, this clone is medium-sized (0.01 to 0.1%). The V call is TRBV25-1, the J call TRBJ2-1; D is possibly TRBD1 (5 bases). CDR3 length equals 13 residues. V was cut by 3 bases and J by 8 bases, with 11 bases left in between. The germline V gene encodes CDR1 MGHDK and CDR2 SYGVNS. The chain's CDR3 is CASSDRERDEQFF. The CDR3 DNA is TGTGCCAGCAGTGACAGGGAAAGGGATGAGCAGTTCTTC.

This clone was observed a handful of times. V usage is TRBV18 and J usage is TRBJ1-1, with 9 bases identical to TRBD1. The germline gives CDR1 KGHSH, CDR2 LQKENI. The CDR3 has 18 residues. Losses at the gene ends were 6 bases for V and 4 bases for J; bases not matched to a gene: 18. The CDR3 DNA reads as TGTGCCAGCTCCCCGACCCTTTCCGAGACAGGGGGTCCCACTGAAGCTTTCTTT. It is translated as CASSPTLSETGGPTEAFF.

A single count supports this clone. The V gene is TRBV6-6, the J gene TRBJ1-1, with TRBD1 matching 7 bases. CDR3 length: 14 amino acids. CDR1 MNHNY and CDR2 SVGAGI come from the germline V gene (reference sequence). Trimming took 6 bases from V and 10 from J; bases not matched to a gene: 14. As DNA, the CDR3 is TGTGCCAGCAGCAAAGTCGATCCGGGACAGTCAGCTTTCTTT. It encodes CASSKVDPGQSAFF.

This clone occurred once. The chain joins TRBV10-3 to TRBJ1-2, with 10 bases matching TRBD1. The CDR3 has 16 residues. V lost 4 bases to trimming and J lost 3 bases; unmatched junction nucleotides: 8. Looked up from germline, CDR1 is ENHRY and CDR2 is SYGVKD. The CDR3 sequence is CAISGLGQGGYYGYTF. CDR3 sequence (DNA): TGTGCCATCAGTGGACTCGGACAGGGGGGCTACTATGGCTACACCTTC.

The chain carries TRBV29-1 and TRBJ2-1; 11 nucleotides agree with TRBD2. From germline, CDR1 is SQVTM and CDR2 ANQGSEA. The CDR3 is made up of 14 amino acids. J gave up 9 bases and V 6 bases, and 10 bases lay outside the gene matches. CDR3 sequence reads: CSVGLTSGAGEQFF. In DNA, the CDR3 is TGCAGCGTCGGTTTGACTAGCGGGGCTGGTGAGCAGTTCTTC.

The V gene is TRBV27, the J gene TRBJ1-4; 11 bases are a match to TRBD1. This CDR3 is 15 amino acids long. Germline lookup yields CDR1 MNHEY and CDR2 SMNVEV (reference sequence). J gave up 8 bases and V 8 bases, and 10 bases lay outside the gene matches. CDR3 region: CASSPRGTGGEKLFF. The CDR3 region has the DNA TGTGCCAGCTCGCCAAGGGGGACAGGGGGGGAAAAACTGTTTTTT.

This clone has just a few counts. This chain joins TRBV5-1 and TRBJ2-7; TRBD2 agrees at 11 bases. CDR1 and CDR2 (germline): SGHRS, YFSETQ. The CDR3 loop spans 16 amino acids. J was trimmed by 3 bases and V by 4 bases; bases with no gene match: 9. The CDR3 coding sequence is TGCGCCAGCAGCCCGGAGGTGACTAGCGGGGACTACGAGCAGTACTTC. It codes for CASSPEVTSGDYEQYF.

This CDR3 is CASSLEGFGVTGYEQYF. DNA for the CDR3: TGTGCCAGCAGCTTGGAAGGTTTCGGGGTAACGGGCTACGAGCAGTACTTC. This chain links TRBV5-4 with TRBJ2-7, with D possibly being TRBD2 (5 bases). V lost 0 bases and J 3 bases, leaving 19 bases between the germline ends. From germline, CDR1 is SGHNT and CDR2 YYREEE (reference sequence). The CDR3 totals 17 residues.

The chain couples TRBV5-1 to TRBJ2-1; TRBD2 aligns across 13 bases. V was pared by 4 bases and J by 9 bases, with 7 bases of the junction left unmatched. The CDR3 loop spans 15 amino acids. Germline CDR1 and CDR2: SGHRS and YFSETQ. CDR3 loop: CASSEGLAGQFEQFF. CDR3 nucleotides: TGCGCCAGCAGCGAGGGACTAGCGGGACAGTTTGAGCAGTTCTTC. The whole variable domain, remainder taken from reference TRBV5-1 and TRBJ2-1, is KAGVTQTPRYLIKTRGQQVTLSCSPISGHRSVSWYQQTPGQGLQFLFEYFSETQRNKGNFPGRFSGRQFSNSRSEMNVSTLELGDSALYLCASSEGLAGQFEQFFGPGTRLTVL.

This clone has just one count. This rearrangement joins TRBV15 to TRBJ2-1, with 7 bases aligning to TRBD2. Trimming cost V 1 base and J 7 bases; bases outside gene matches: 22. The CDR3 is 20 amino acids. Germline loops: CDR1 LNHNV, CDR2 YYDKDF (reference sequence). CDR3 in amino acids: CATSRGSARTGGGGANEQFF. CDR3 nucleotides: TGTGCCACCAGCAGAGGCTCCGCACGGACGGGAGGCGGAGGTGCTAATGAGCAGTTCTTC. Filled out from reference TRBV15 and TRBJ2-1, the complete variable domain reads DAMVIQNPRYQVTQFGKPVTLSCSQTLNHNVMYWYQQKSSQAPKLLFHYYDKDFNNEADTPDNFQSRRPNTSFCFLDIRSPGLGDTAMYLCATSRGSARTGGGGANEQFFGPGTRLTVL.

The chain joins TRBV5-1 to TRBJ2-3; TRBD1 matches 10 bases. V shed 3 bases, J shed 3 bases, and the junction held 4 bases outside the gene matches. The germline V gene encodes CDR1 SGHRS and CDR2 YFSETQ. CDR3 length: 15 amino acids. Here the CDR3 DNA reads TGCGCCAGCAGCTCGGACAGGGGGGCGACAGATACGCAGTATTTT. Protein sequence: CASSSDRGATDTQYF.

The genes are TRBV28 and TRBJ2-3, with 7 bases aligning to TRBD2. Unmatched junction bases numbered 5, after V lost 3 bases and J lost 5 bases. CDR3 size: 14 residues. Germline lookup yields CDR1 MDHEN and CDR2 SYDVKM. CDR3 coding DNA: TGTGCCAGCAGTTTGGCGGGAGATGTAGATACGCAGTATTTT. As protein: CASSLAGDVDTQYF.

V gene TRBV19 combines with J gene TRBJ2-5, with D possibly TRBD1 on 5 matching bases. Trimming removed 6 bases at V and 5 bases at J, with 13 bases between. The CDR3 spans 13 residues. Germline values: CDR1 LNHDA, CDR2 SQIVND (reference sequence). The CDR3 loop reads CASRDTQAETQYF. Written as DNA, the CDR3 is TGTGCCAGTAGGGACACCCAAGCGGAGACCCAGTACTTC. Together with reference TRBV19 and TRBJ2-5, the CDR3 gives the full variable domain: DGGITQSPKYLFRKEGQNVTLSCEQNLNHDAMYWYRQDPGQGLRLIYYSQIVNDFQKGDIAEGYSVSREKKESFPLTVTSAQKNPTAFYLCASRDTQAETQYFGPGTRLLVL.

V and J are TRBV25-1 and TRBJ2-4, with 8 bases that match TRBD1. The V gene's germline CDR1 is MGHDK and CDR2 SYGVNS. The V gene end was trimmed by 9 bases and the J gene end by 12 bases; junction bases not matched to a gene: 10. The CDR3 length is 12 residues. CDR3 residues: CASRTGYDSQYF. The CDR3 DNA reads as TGTGCCAGTAGGACAGGGTATGACAGTCAGTACTTC.

The chain recombines TRBV5-1 with TRBJ2-7; TRBD1 is a possible D gene (6 bases). V gave up 1 base and J gave up 6 bases, with 11 bases separating them. The CDR3 has 13 amino acids. The germline CDR1 and CDR2 sequences are SGHRS and YFSETQ. This chain's CDR3 is CASSLNRVGEQYF. The CDR3 nucleotides read TGCGCCAGCAGCTTGAACAGGGTGGGCGAGCAGTACTTC.

The V call is TRBV2, the J call TRBJ2-7; weak D call: TRBD1 (9 bases). The germline gives CDR1 SNHLY, CDR2 FYNNEI. There are 13 residues in the CDR3. This CDR3 is CATGGTGIYEQYF. The CDR3 coding sequence is TGTGCGACGGGGGGGACAGGGATCTACGAGCAGTACTTC. The full variable domain, completed using reference TRBV2 and TRBJ2-7, is EPEVTQTPSHQVTQMGQEVILRCVPISNHLYFYWYRQILGQKVEFLVSFYNNEISEKSEIFDDQFSVERPDGSNFTLKIRSTKLEDSAMYFCATGGTGIYEQYFGPGTRLTVT.

The V call is TRBV28, the J call TRBJ2-7; 8 positions agree with TRBD2. After removal of 6 bases from V and 1 base from J, the junction contained 5 bases not matched to a gene. The V gene's germline CDR1 is MDHEN and CDR2 SYDVKM. CDR3 length equals 14 residues. The CDR3 nucleotides are TGTGCCAGCAGCCAACTAGCGGAATCCTACGAGCAGTACTTC. The encoded protein is CASSQLAESYEQYF.